The clone carrying this TCR beta chain came up a few times. Antigen: not known. This sample is part of a study of siplizumab effects on memory and regulatory T cells. At the level of the study: The authors ran mixed lymphocyte reactions in pairs, with siplizumab at roughly 1.1 ug/mL or without drug.

Study results and caveats: Versus approximately 29% in controls, the mappable alloreactive CD4+ clones averaged around 68% Treg-derived with siplizumab.

V lost 2 bases to trimming and J lost 8 bases, with 16 bases between them. Germline assignment: CDR1 SNHLY and CDR2 FYNNEI. This CDR3 spans 15 amino acids. The protocol was immunoSEQ multiplex PCR, while the TCRdb copy is restricted to in-frame clones and leaves out a portion. The sample contains 13,000 to 15,000 clones, approximately 48% of which appear only once. Coculture of mixed lymphocyte reaction cells was performed at 37°C for 5 to 6 days. The clonotype comes from a human donor in good health; the cells came from an allogeneic mixed lymphocyte reaction. The sequenced sample consisted of CFSE-low (dividing) CD4+ T cells sorted from an allogeneic mixed lymphocyte reaction. The V gene is TRBV2, the J gene TRBJ2-4; weak D call: TRBD2 (6 bases). The CDR3 is CASSEQWGRSYIQYF. The DNA of the CDR3 is TGTGCCAGCAGTGAACAGTGGGGGAGGAGCTACATTCAGTACTTC.